The rows below give T cell receptor beta chains drawn from one sample of a study of T cells in Graves' hyperthyroidism and ophthalmopathy. TCRdb re-derived calls from the multiplex PCR reads in MiXCR, one entry per CDR3 protein. The sample has about 350,000 distinct CDR3 sequences, roughly 20% seen once. Sample: blood. The receptors derive from a woman in her 40s with Graves' ophthalmopathy. Each CDR3 is given with its conserved first and last residue. The order of the fields is clone size, J gene, V gene, CDR3 length, D gene, CDR3 DNA, CDR3 protein. D genes are given only for firm matches. Clone size appears in some rows only: once, few, many, or a class for an expanded clone.

size: many; J: TRBJ1-1; V: TRBV19; length: 12; D: .; DNA: TGTGCCAGTATTGGCCCGAACACTGAAGCTTTCTTT; CDR3: CASIGPNTEAFF
size: many; J: TRBJ1-2; V: TRBV20-1; length: 11; D: .; DNA: TGCAGTGCTACTAGGGACAACGGCTACACCTTC; CDR3: CSATRDNGYTF
size: many; J: TRBJ2-5; V: TRBV29-1; length: 11; D: .; DNA: TGCAGCGTTCGGGAGTCGGAGACCCAGTACTTC; CDR3: CSVRESETQYF
size: many; J: TRBJ1-2; V: TRBV28; length: 15; D: .; DNA: TGTGCCAGCAGTTCTCCCGGGACGGGAAACTATGGCTACACCTTC; CDR3: CASSSPGTGNYGYTF
size: many; J: TRBJ2-7; V: TRBV28; length: 14; D: TRBD2; DNA: TGTGCCAGCAGCCCGGGGGGGGCCGCCTACGAGCAGTACTTC; CDR3: CASSPGGAAYEQYF
size: many; J: TRBJ1-6; V: TRBV7-2; length: 16; D: TRBD1; DNA: TGTGCCAGCAGTTTGGACAGGGGTGGGAATAATTCACCCCTCCACTTT; CDR3: CASSLDRGGNNSPLHF
size: many; J: TRBJ2-7; V: TRBV7-2; length: 15; D: .; DNA: TGTGCCAGCAGCTTAGCACCTGACAACTCCTACGAGCAGTACTTC; CDR3: CASSLAPDNSYEQYF
size: many; J: TRBJ2-6; V: TRBV12-5; length: 16; D: TRBD1; DNA: TGTGCTAGTGGTTTTACAGGGGGGCGTGGGGCCAACGTCCTGACTTTC; CDR3: CASGFTGGRGANVLTF
size: many; J: TRBJ2-5; V: TRBV20-1; length: 17; D: TRBD2; DNA: TGCAGTGCCCCACGACTAGCGGGAGAGATCTGGGGGGAGACCCAGTACTTC; CDR3: CSAPRLAGEIWGETQYF
size: many; J: TRBJ1-1; V: TRBV30; length: 15; D: TRBD1; DNA: TGTGCCTGGACTTCTGGACAGGGGATGGACACTGAAGCTTTCTTT; CDR3: CAWTSGQGMDTEAFF
size: .; J: TRBJ1-2; V: TRBV6-1; length: 13; D: .; DNA: TGTGCCAGCAGGAGGACAGCTAACTATGGCTACACCTTC; CDR3: CASRRTANYGYTF
size: many; J: TRBJ1-1; V: TRBV20-1; length: 12; D: TRBD1; DNA: TGCAGTGCTAGAAGACAGGGGTTTGGAGCTTTCTTT; CDR3: CSARRQGFGAFF
size: many; J: TRBJ2-2; V: TRBV28; length: 17; D: TRBD2; DNA: TGTGCCAGCAGTCCGCCCCCGGGACTACGGAACACCGGGGAGCTGTTTTTT; CDR3: CASSPPPGLRNTGELFF
size: .; J: TRBJ2-7; V: TRBV4-3; length: 17; D: .; DNA: TGCGCCAGCAGCCAACTACTACTAGTCGGCTCCTCCTACGAGCAGTACTTC; CDR3: CASSQLLLVGSSYEQYF
size: many; J: TRBJ2-7; V: TRBV20-1; length: 14; D: TRBD2; DNA: TGCAGTGCTAGCCGACTAGCCCGGTACTACGAGCAGTACTTC; CDR3: CSASRLARYYEQYF
size: many; J: TRBJ1-1; V: TRBV5-1; length: 13; D: .; DNA: TGCGCCAGCAAGGAACAGGGAGACACTGAAGCTTTCTTT; CDR3: CASKEQGDTEAFF
size: many; J: TRBJ2-2; V: TRBV7-3; length: 14; D: .; DNA: TGTGCCAGCAGCTTAAGTTCGGACACCGGGGAGCTGTTTTTT; CDR3: CASSLSSDTGELFF
size: .; J: TRBJ2-7; V: TRBV7-2; length: 15; D: TRBD1; DNA: TGTGCCAGCAGCCAAAGGACAGGGGGCGTTTACGAGCAGTACTTC; CDR3: CASSQRTGGVYEQYF
size: many; J: TRBJ2-5; V: TRBV12-3/TRBV12-4; length: 13; D: .; DNA: TGTGCCAGCCTTAGCGGAACCCAAGAGACCCAGTACTTC; CDR3: CASLSGTQETQYF
size: many; J: TRBJ1-5; V: TRBV19; length: 14; D: .; DNA: TGTGCCAGTAAGGTCCCTGGATCCAATCAGCCCCAGCATTTT; CDR3: CASKVPGSNQPQHF
size: .; J: TRBJ2-7; V: TRBV7-8; length: 15; D: TRBD2; DNA: TGTGCCAGCAGAGCTCCGGGACTAGCGGGGACCGAGCAGTACTTC; CDR3: CASRAPGLAGTEQYF